This entry lists 8 T cell receptor beta chains sequenced from one sample in a study of T cell repertoires in cytomegalovirus infection. These receptors' targets are unknown. TCRdb analysed the reads with MiXCR anew, one entry per CDR3 protein. The table lists about 160,000 distinct CDR3 sequences, less than 25% of them singletons. Source: CD8+ T cells from cultured PBMCs, taken from culture after CMV antigen stimulation. Every receptor here comes from a human donor in good health (CMV status not recorded). Some clones in this sample may be carry-over from other donors' samples.

The chain uses TRBV7-9 and TRBJ1-1; D is uncertain. Germline CDR1 is SEHNR and CDR2 is FQNEAQ (reference sequence). The V gene lost 5 bases and the J gene lost 4 bases, with 26 bases spanning the gap. This CDR3 region has 18 residues. CDR3 amino acids: CASSLTAGKTYQSTEAFF. CDR3 nucleotides: TGTGCCAGCAGCCTCACGGCAGGAAAGACCTACCAGAGCACTGAAGCTTTCTTT.

This clonotype was counted only a few times. The V and J genes are TRBV27 and TRBJ2-3, with 7 bases fitting TRBD2. The CDR3 contains 14 residues. Trimming at V came to 4 bases and at J to 7 bases, leaving 8 bases not matched to a gene. Germline V gives CDR1 MNHEY, CDR2 SMNVEV (reference sequence). The CDR3 DNA reads as TGTGCCAGCAGTTGGACTAGTACGAGGAATACGCAGTATTTT. Translation: CASSWTSTRNTQYF.

This clonotype has only a few counts. The rearrangement joins TRBV12-3 or TRBV12-4 to TRBJ1-1, with no clear D. The CDR3 contains 12 residues. Trimming pared 2 bases from V and 7 bases from J, leaving 8 bases between. DNA of the CDR3: TGTGCCAGCAGTTTAAGTGCAGTTGAAGCTTTCTTT. This translates into CASSLSAVEAFF.

This clonotype showed up just a few times. The chain has TRBV7-8 and TRBJ1-1; 7 positions agree with TRBD1. This CDR3 has 13 amino acids. CDR1 and CDR2 from the germline V gene are SGHVS and FQNEAQ. The trim removed 1 base at V and 6 bases at J, leaving 2 bases unmatched. This chain's CDR3 is CASSLEQGSEAFF. Written as DNA, the CDR3 is TGTGCCAGCAGCTTAGAACAGGGGTCTGAAGCTTTCTTT. Using reference TRBV7-8 and TRBJ1-1 for the parts outside the CDR3, the full variable domain is GAGVSQSPRYKVAKRGQDVALRCDPISGHVSLFWYQQALGQGPEFLTYFQNEAQLDKSGLPSDRFFAERPEGSVSTLKIQRTQQEDSAVYLCASSLEQGSEAFFGQGTRLTVV.

In this sample, this clonotype turned up a few times. The chain uses TRBV6-2 or TRBV6-3 and TRBJ2-3, with D unresolved. The CDR3 spans 14 residues. Trimming took off 5 bases at V and 4 bases at J, with 13 bases between the two ends. Per germline, CDR1 MNHEY and CDR2 SVGEGT. CDR3 DNA: TGTGCCAGCAGTCCCCAATCTTCTGCAGATACGCAGTATTTT. This sequence encodes CASSPQSSADTQYF.

This clonotype was picked up a small number of times. The rearrangement links TRBV6-6 to TRBJ1-1, with 9 bases that match TRBD1. Germline values: CDR1 MNHNY, CDR2 SVGAGI (reference sequence). The CDR3 runs to 16 residues. V gave up 7 bases and J gave up 2 bases; unmatched junction bases: 11. The CDR3 DNA reads TGTGCCAGCACCCCGGGACAGGGTTTATACAACACTGAAGCTTTCTTT. Translation: CASTPGQGLYNTEAFF.

This clonotype showed up just a few times. The chain joins TRBV12-3 or TRBV12-4 to TRBJ1-6; possible D gene TRBD1, 5 bases. The CDR3 sequence is 14 residues long. V lost 6 bases to trimming and J lost 5 bases, with 11 bases between them. The CDR3 DNA follows: TGTGCCAGCAGAGACAGCACGAATAATTCACCCCTCCACTTT. It specifies CASRDSTNNSPLHF.

The chain uses TRBV7-2 and TRBJ1-2; D gene uncertain. The V gene lost 4 bases and the J gene lost 3 bases, with 27 bases spanning the gap. The CDR3 runs to 19 residues. Germline V lookup: CDR1 SGHTA, CDR2 FQGNSA. The CDR3: CASSYPTGQDVSSDYGYTF. The CDR3 DNA sequence: TGTGCCAGCAGCTACCCAACGGGCCAGGACGTAAGCTCGGACTATGGCTACACCTTC.